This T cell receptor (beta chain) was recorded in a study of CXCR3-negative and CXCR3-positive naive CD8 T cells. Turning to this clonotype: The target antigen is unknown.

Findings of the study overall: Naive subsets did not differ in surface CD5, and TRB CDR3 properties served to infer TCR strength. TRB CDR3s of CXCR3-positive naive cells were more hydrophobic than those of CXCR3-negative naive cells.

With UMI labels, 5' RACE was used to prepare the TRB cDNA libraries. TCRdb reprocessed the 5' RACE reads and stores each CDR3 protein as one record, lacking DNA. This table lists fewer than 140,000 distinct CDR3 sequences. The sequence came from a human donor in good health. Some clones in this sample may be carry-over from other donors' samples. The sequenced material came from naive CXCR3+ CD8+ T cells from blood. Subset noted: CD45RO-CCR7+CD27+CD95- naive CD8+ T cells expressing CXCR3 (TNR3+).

The CDR3 is CASKEGSRYGYTF. The J gene is TRBJ1-2, the V gene TRBV19; the TRBD1 assignment by TCRdb is unverifiable without DNA. The CDR3 runs 13 residues. CDR1 and CDR2 from the germline V gene are LNHDA and SQIVND (reference sequence). The full variable domain, with the rest looked up from reference TRBV19 and TRBJ1-2, is DGGITQSPKYLFRKEGQNVTLSCEQNLNHDAMYWYRQDPGQGLRLIYYSQIVNDFQKGDIAEGYSVSREKKESFPLTVTSAQKNPTAFYLCASKEGSRYGYTFGSGTRLTVV.